This T cell receptor beta chain stems from a study of OX40 agonist ivuxolimab in advanced cancers. The overall study: With ivuxolimab, an agonistic anti-OX40 (CD134) antibody, patients were treated. A mean age of roughly 66 years, range roughly 23 to 85, was recorded, and over 65% were male.

Clones were sequenced by immunoSEQ multiplex PCR, and TCRdb holds only the in-frame ones, with some missing. Here the sample spans 67,000 or so clones, around 86% being singletons. Only a few counts were recorded for this clone. Antigen specificity is unknown. Points from the study as a whole: Within 6 weeks, CD4+ and CD8+ blood T cells expanded clonally at 0.1 to 3.0 mg/kg. Relative to CD4+, CD8+ T cells held more expanded clones on average.

The CDR3 length is 11 residues. CDR1 and CDR2 (germline): GTSNPN, SVGIG (reference sequence). Trimming took off 7 bases at V and 8 bases at J, with 14 bases between the two ends. This clonotype originated in an adult with an advanced solid tumor such as melanoma, head and neck, liver or kidney cancer. This chain links TRBV30 with TRBJ1-2; unclear D gene. Sequenced material: CD4+ or CD8+ T cells sorted from blood, taken in a trial of the OX40 agonist ivuxolimab. CDR3 bases: TGTGCCTCGTCCCCCGGGGAGGGCTACACCTTC. It yields the protein CASSPGEGYTF.